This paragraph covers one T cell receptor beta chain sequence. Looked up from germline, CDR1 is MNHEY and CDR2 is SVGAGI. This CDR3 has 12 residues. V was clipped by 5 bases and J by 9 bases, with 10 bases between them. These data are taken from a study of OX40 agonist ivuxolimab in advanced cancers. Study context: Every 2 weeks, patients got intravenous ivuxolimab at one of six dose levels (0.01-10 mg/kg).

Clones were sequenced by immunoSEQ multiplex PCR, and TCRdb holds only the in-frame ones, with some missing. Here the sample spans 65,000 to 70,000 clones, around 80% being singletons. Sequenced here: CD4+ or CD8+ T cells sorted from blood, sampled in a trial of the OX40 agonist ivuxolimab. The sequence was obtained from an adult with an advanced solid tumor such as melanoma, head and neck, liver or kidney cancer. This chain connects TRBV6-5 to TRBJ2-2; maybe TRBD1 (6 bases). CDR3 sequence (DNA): TGTGCCAGCAGTGGCCAGGGGCGGGAGCTGTTTTTT. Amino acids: CASSGQGRELFF.